This T cell receptor beta chain comes out of a study of T-cell memory formation after mild COVID-19. Concerning this clonotype itself: One end of the junction does not line up with germline, which may come from a read error.

CDR1 is SGHRS, CDR2 YFSETQ, per germline. The CDR3 consists of 15 residues. TCR alpha and TCR beta cDNA libraries carrying sample barcodes and UMIs came from 5'RACE with constant-segment primers. A single record per CDR3 protein comes from TCRdb applying MiXCR to the 5' RACE reads. The sample carries under 400,000 distinct CDR3 sequences, around 28% recorded once. The receptor was isolated from an adult woman who had mild COVID-19 (a few samples of this study predate the infection). Cell type and time point are not known. The specimen sequenced was PBMCs or a T cell subset sorted from them (not recorded which). V and J are TRBV5-1 and TRBJ2-3; D remains ambiguous. The chain's CDR3 is CASSLGPLTEPTRYF. As DNA, the CDR3 is TGCGCCAGCAGCTTGGGGCCTCTGACGGAACCTACGCGGTATTTT.